This paragraph reports one T cell receptor (beta chain). Per the original data handling: Using reference gene primer amplification, nucleated cell counts were estimated. Assay used: immunoSEQ multiplex PCR; TCRdb lists only in-frame clones, some missing. V and J calls and clone size follow that table, whereas D and trimming were derived from the DNA. The table records roughly 48,000 clones, roughly 87% of them present only once. This sample stems from a study of blood T cell repertoires in COVID-19. Study details: The origin of the acute and convalescent COVID-19 samples was the United States, Italy and Spain. PBMCs, B-cell-depleted T cells, or T cells provided the cDNA or gDNA that made up the material.

CDR3 length equals 15 residues. Germline assignment: CDR1 SGHRS and CDR2 YFSETQ. V lost 0 bases, J lost 4 bases, and 6 bases stayed unmatched. This clonotype was sampled from a woman aged 80 or over with acute or convalescent COVID-19. Input material: peripheral blood. The chain links TRBV5-1 to TRBJ1-2; TRBD1 aligns across 7 bases. The chain's CDR3 is CASSLAEGAGYGYTF. For the CDR3, the DNA is TGCGCCAGCAGCTTGGCCGAGGGGGCGGGCTATGGCTACACCTTC.